These T cell receptor beta chains were read from a single sample in a study of blood T cell repertoires in COVID-19. TCRdb's table, derived via immunoSEQ multiplex PCR, lists solely in-frame clones and lacks some. The profile shows about 64,000 clones, approximately 91% of them singletons. Sequencing was carried out using peripheral blood. The receptors stem from a human donor in a cohort sampled during active COVID-19. The CDR3 runs from the conserved cysteine through the conserved F or W. The D gene is left open where the match is weak. Size values are once, few and many counts, or a class for expanded clones, and some rows have none.

TGCGCCAGCAGCTTGTCCGGGACAGGGGCCATTAACGAGCAGTACTTC CASSLSGTGAINEQYF TRBV5-1 TRBD1 TRBJ2-7 16 NA
TGTGCCACCAGCCCCCCTCCCGGGACTAGCGGATACAATGAGCAGTTCTTC CATSPPPGTSGYNEQFF TRBV24-1 TRBD2 TRBJ2-1 17 NA
TGTGCCAGCAGCCGGAGCACAGATACGCAGTATTTT CASSRSTDTQYF TRBV28 NA TRBJ2-3 12 NA
TGTGCCAGCAGCGCGGGACAGACGAACCAAGAGACCCAGTACTTC CASSAGQTNQETQYF TRBV9 TRBD1 TRBJ2-5 15 NA
TGTGCCAGCACCTCTAGCGGGAGGTTTGATGAGCAGTTCTTC CASTSSGRFDEQFF TRBV25-1 TRBD2 TRBJ2-1 14 once
TGTGCCAGCAGTTATGGACTAGCGGGGTACAATGAGCAGTTCTTC CASSYGLAGYNEQFF TRBV5-5 TRBD2 TRBJ2-1 15 NA
TGTGCCAGCAGCTTGAGAGGCAGAGGGGGCTCTAGCTCCTACAATGAGCAGTTCTTC CASSLRGRGGSSSYNEQFF TRBV11-3 TRBD1 TRBJ2-1 19 few
TGTGCCAGCAGTCGTGGGACAGGCAACACTGAAGCTTTCTTT CASSRGTGNTEAFF TRBV6-5 TRBD1 TRBJ1-1 14 NA
TGTGCCAGCAGTTACACGGGGGGAGGCGGTCAGCCCCAGCATTTT CASSYTGGGGQPQHF TRBV6-2/TRBV6-3 NA TRBJ1-5 15 NA
TGTGCCAGCAGCTTAGCGGGGCTGAGCACAGATACGCAGTATTTT CASSLAGLSTDTQYF TRBV7-6 NA TRBJ2-3 15 NA
TGTGCCAGCAGTAACAGGGGGGACTATGGCTACACCTTC CASSNRGDYGYTF TRBV6-2/TRBV6-3 TRBD1 TRBJ1-2 13 once
TGCAGCGTTGAATGTGGTACTAGCGGGAGTCGCTACGAGCAGTACTTC CSVECGTSGSRYEQYF TRBV29-1 TRBD2 TRBJ2-7 16 NA
TGTGCCAGCAGCTTAAAGTTAGACTTACCCTACGAGCAGTACTTC CASSLKLDLPYEQYF TRBV7-8 NA TRBJ2-7 15 NA
TGTGCCAGCAGCGCGGGATTCAATCAGCCCCAGCATTTT CASSAGFNQPQHF TRBV6-5 NA TRBJ1-5 13 NA
TGTGCCAGCAGCTTAACCTCGCCCCAGACTAGCGGGATAAATGAGCAGTTCTTC CASSLTSPQTSGINEQFF TRBV7-3 TRBD2 TRBJ2-1 18 NA
TGTGCCAGCAGCCAGGGATTAGCGGGAGGGCCCTTCGAGCAGTACTTC CASSQGLAGGPFEQYF TRBV3-1/TRBV3-2 TRBD2 TRBJ2-7 16 NA
TGTGCCAGTAGTACCACAGGGGCCGGTAGCAATCAGCCCCAGCATTTT CASSTTGAGSNQPQHF TRBV19 TRBD1 TRBJ1-5 16 NA
TGTGCCAGCAAGGGGACAGTAAATGAAAAACTGTTTTTT CASKGTVNEKLFF TRBV18 TRBD1 TRBJ1-4 13 NA
TGCGCCAGCAGCCTGGGACAGGTATACAATGAGCAGTTCTTC CASSLGQVYNEQFF TRBV5-1 TRBD1 TRBJ2-1 14 NA
TGTGCCAGCAGTGAACCCCGCGCTAGCGGGAGCGGCTACGAGCAGTACTTC CASSEPRASGSGYEQYF TRBV25-1 TRBD2 TRBJ2-7 17 NA
TGTGCCAGCAGCGAGACAGGGGGGCGCACTGAAGCTTTCTTT CASSETGGRTEAFF TRBV9 TRBD1 TRBJ1-1 14 NA
TGTGCCAGCAGTTTACCCACGCACACAGTTCACCCAGTCTACGAGCAGTACTTC CASSLPTHTVHPVYEQYF TRBV28 NA TRBJ2-7 18 NA
TGTGCCAGCAGTCCGACAGGGCCCTCCTATAATTCACCCCTCCACTTT CASSPTGPSYNSPLHF TRBV6-6 TRBD1 TRBJ1-6 16 once
TGTGCCAGCAGTTTTTCGCCGGGACAGGGTCATACGCAGTATTTT CASSFSPGQGHTQYF TRBV6-2/TRBV6-3 TRBD1 TRBJ2-3 15 NA
TGTGCCAGCAGTGGAGCCCCCGGGACAGGCTTTTTTTCTTATGGCTACACCTTC CASSGAPGTGFFSYGYTF TRBV25-1 TRBD1 TRBJ1-2 18 NA
TGTGCCAGCAGCCGGGGAGGAGCCTACGAGCAGTACTTC CASSRGGAYEQYF TRBV7-2 NA TRBJ2-7 13 NA
TGTGCCAGCAGTGACTTTATTGAGGGACTAGCGGGAGAAATTGCGTACAATGAGCAGTTCTTC CASSDFIEGLAGEIAYNEQFF TRBV6-4 TRBD2 TRBJ2-1 21 NA
TGCGCCAGCAGCCATCCCGGGACGACTAGCGGGAGCCTCAATGAGCAGTTCTTC CASSHPGTTSGSLNEQFF TRBV4-1 TRBD2 TRBJ2-1 18 NA